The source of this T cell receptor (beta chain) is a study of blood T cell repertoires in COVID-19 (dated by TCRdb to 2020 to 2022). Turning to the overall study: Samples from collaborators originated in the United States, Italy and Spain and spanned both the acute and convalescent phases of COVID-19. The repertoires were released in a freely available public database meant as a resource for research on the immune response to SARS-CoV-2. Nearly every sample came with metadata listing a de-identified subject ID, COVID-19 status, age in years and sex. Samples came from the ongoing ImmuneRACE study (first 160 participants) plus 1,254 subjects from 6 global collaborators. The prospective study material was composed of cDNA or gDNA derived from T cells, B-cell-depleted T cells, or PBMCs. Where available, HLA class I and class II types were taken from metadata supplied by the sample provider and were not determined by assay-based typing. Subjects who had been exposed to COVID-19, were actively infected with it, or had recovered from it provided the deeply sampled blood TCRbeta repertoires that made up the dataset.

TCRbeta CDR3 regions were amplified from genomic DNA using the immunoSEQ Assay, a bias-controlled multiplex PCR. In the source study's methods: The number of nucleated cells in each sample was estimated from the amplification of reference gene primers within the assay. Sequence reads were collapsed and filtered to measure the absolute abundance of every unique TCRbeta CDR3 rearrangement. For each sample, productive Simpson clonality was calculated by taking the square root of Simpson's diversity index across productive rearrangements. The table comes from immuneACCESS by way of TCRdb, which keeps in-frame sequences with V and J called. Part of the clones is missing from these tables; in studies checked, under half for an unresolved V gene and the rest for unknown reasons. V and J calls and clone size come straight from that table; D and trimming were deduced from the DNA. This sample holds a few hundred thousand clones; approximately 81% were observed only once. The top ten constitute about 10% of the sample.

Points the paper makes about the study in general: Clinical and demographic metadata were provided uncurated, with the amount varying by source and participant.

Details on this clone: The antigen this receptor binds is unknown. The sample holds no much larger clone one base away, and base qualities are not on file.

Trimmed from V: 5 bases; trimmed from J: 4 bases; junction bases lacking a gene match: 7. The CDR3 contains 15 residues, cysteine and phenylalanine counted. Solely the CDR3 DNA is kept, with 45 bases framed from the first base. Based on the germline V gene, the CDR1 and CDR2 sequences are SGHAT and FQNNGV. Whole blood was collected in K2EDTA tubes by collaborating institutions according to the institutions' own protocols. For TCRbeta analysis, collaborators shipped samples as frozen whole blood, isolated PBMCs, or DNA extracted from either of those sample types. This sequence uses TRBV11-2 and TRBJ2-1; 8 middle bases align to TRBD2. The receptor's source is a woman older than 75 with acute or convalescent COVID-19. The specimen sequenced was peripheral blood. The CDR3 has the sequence CASSRGTSFYNEQFF. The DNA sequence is TGTGCCAGCAGCCGCGGGACTAGTTTTTACAATGAGCAGTTCTTC.